The clone carrying this T cell receptor (beta chain) was observed many times. Its antigen remains unknown. The record originates from a study of early T cells in non-severe SARS-CoV-2 infection. Study-level background: Sequencing of unsorted whole blood was done on bulk RNA, leaving chains unpaired. Findings of the study overall: CD4 and private specificities were missed by VDJdb matching, which favored anti-spike CD8 responses.

The germline V gene has CDR1 SGHNT and CDR2 YENEEA. The CDR3 length is 12 residues. J lost 8 bases, V lost 5 bases, and 1 base had no gene match. Molecules of cDNA were individually given unique molecular identifiers that were attached to them. TCRdb re-called the 5' RACE reads with MiXCR, one entry per CDR3 protein. The sample has tens of thousands of distinct CDR3 sequences; 5.8% are singletons. The chain combines TRBV11-3 with TRBJ2-1, with TRBD2 matching 9 bases. The sequence derives from an adult who was a healthcare worker with PCR-confirmed SARS-CoV-2 infection or an uninfected control (not recorded which). The sequenced sample was whole blood. The CDR3 nucleotides read TGTGCCAGCAGCAGACTAGCGGATGAGCAGTTCTTC. It codes for CASSRLADEQFF. The full variable domain, with the rest looked up from reference TRBV11-3 and TRBJ2-1, is EAGVVQSPRYKIIEKKQPVAFWCNPISGHNTLYWYLQNLGQGPELLIRYENEEAVDDSQLPKDRFSAERLKGVDSTLKIQPAELGDSAVYLCASSRLADEQFFGPGTRLTVL.